The 10 T cell receptor beta chains given below trace back to one sample, sequenced in a study of CD8 T cells in ankylosing spondylitis. Overall study results and limits: Made up of eight or nine highly homologous variants, a TCR beta motif appeared characteristic of ankylosing spondylitis blood.

TCRdb passed the 5' RACE reads through MiXCR, listing each CDR3 protein once. The sample shows about 540,000 distinct CDR3 sequences, about 12% of them seen only once. Antigen specificity for these receptors is unknown. Material: blood, either unsorted or a sorted T cell fraction (not recorded which). The source of these receptors is a male donor with ankylosing spondylitis.

The V and J genes are TRBV20-1 and TRBJ1-2; possible D gene TRBD1, 6 bases. CDR1 is DFQATT and CDR2 is SNEGSKA in the germline V gene (reference sequence). CDR3 size: 15 residues. The V end was cut by 4 bases, the J end by 3 bases, with 18 bases between. The CDR3 DNA reads as TGCAGTGCTACAGAGACAGGCCTCTCCCACTATGGCTACACCTTC. It encodes CSATETGLSHYGYTF.

A few counts support this clonotype. The chain combines TRBV11-3 with TRBJ2-6; 7 bases map to TRBD1. The V and J ends lost 1 base and 1 base, in that order; junction bases with no gene match: 4. This CDR3 is 17 amino acids long. Germline CDR1 reads SGHNT; CDR2 reads YENEEA. CDR3 residues: CASSLVTDRSGANVLTF. The CDR3 DNA follows: TGTGCCAGCAGCTTAGTCACGGACAGGTCTGGGGCCAACGTCCTGACTTTC.

This clonotype was seen more than once but under ten times. The chain combines TRBV20-1 with TRBJ2-3; D gene ambiguous. Between the trimmed V and J ends, which lost 0 bases and 2 bases, there was a span of 12 bases. The CDR3 covers 15 residues. Germline CDR1 and CDR2: DFQATT and SNEGSKA (reference sequence). CDR3 sequence: CSARDYQTYTDTQYF. The CDR3 DNA reads as TGCAGTGCTAGAGATTACCAGACCTACACAGATACGCAGTATTTT.

This clonotype was detected a few times. V gene TRBV20-1 combines with J gene TRBJ1-2; weak D call: TRBD1 (6 bases). There are 14 residues in the CDR3. The V gene lost 3 bases and the J gene lost 4 bases, with 15 bases spanning the gap. Germline lookup yields CDR1 DFQATT and CDR2 SNEGSKA (reference sequence). The DNA of the CDR3 is TGCAGTGCTAGTACCCGGGGGGCGAGCTATGGCTACACCTTC. Translation: CSASTRGASYGYTF.

The genes are TRBV20-1 and TRBJ1-4; D is possibly TRBD1 (5 bases). Germline-derived CDR1 and CDR2 are DFQATT and SNEGSKA (reference sequence). The CDR3 runs 14 residues. V was cut by 6 bases and J by 5 bases, with 16 bases left in between. The CDR3 region is CSAEPGRRNEKLFF. The CDR3 DNA reads TGCAGTGCGGAACCGGGACGGAGGAATGAAAAACTGTTTTTT.

This clonotype was picked up a small number of times. The chain combines TRBV20-1 with TRBJ2-3; D is unclear. The CDR3 extends over 17 amino acids. Germline V gene data show CDR1 as DFQATT and CDR2 as SNEGSKA (reference sequence). The CDR3 region is CSASPSMVWSSTDTQYF. In nucleotides, the CDR3 is TGCAGCGCTTCGCCGTCTATGGTGTGGTCTAGCACAGATACGCAGTATTTT.

The chain has TRBV5-6 and TRBJ1-5; the D is unclear. V dropped 4 bases and J dropped 3 bases, with 11 bases sitting between them. The CDR3 is 14 residues long. Germline assignment: CDR1 SGHDT and CDR2 YYEEEE. In DNA form, the CDR3 reads TGTGCCAGCAGCGCCTATAAGGCCAATCAGCCCCAGCATTTT. This gives the protein CASSAYKANQPQHF.

V is TRBV20-1 and J is TRBJ1-1; 8 nucleotides agree with TRBD1. CDR1 and CDR2 (germline): DFQATT, SNEGSKA (reference sequence). The CDR3 has 14 amino acids. Trimming removed 4 bases from V and 5 bases from J; junction bases left unmatched: 9. The CDR3 protein is CSATGGRLRTEAFF. CDR3 in DNA: TGCAGTGCTACAGGGGGCCGATTGAGGACTGAAGCTTTCTTT.

The chain joins TRBV5-1 to TRBJ2-1, with 12 bases identical to TRBD2. The CDR3 spans 19 residues. V trimming: 0 bases; J trimming: 5 bases; junction bases outside the gene matches: 12. Germline CDR1 is SGHRS and CDR2 is YFSETQ. CDR3 DNA: TGCGCCAGCAGCTTGGCTCAAAGCAGACTAGCGGGAGTAGACAATGAGCAGTTCTTC. Its translation: CASSLAQSRLAGVDNEQFF.

This clonotype was picked up a small number of times. V usage is TRBV27 and J usage is TRBJ2-5; the D gene is possibly TRBD1 (5 bases). CDR1 and CDR2 from the germline V gene are MNHEY and SMNVEV (reference sequence). V lost 3 bases to trimming and J lost 7 bases, with 12 bases between them. CDR3 length: 13 amino acids. CDR3 amino acids: CASSFDRDGTQYF. DNA for the CDR3: TGTGCCAGCAGTTTCGACAGAGATGGGACCCAGTACTTC.